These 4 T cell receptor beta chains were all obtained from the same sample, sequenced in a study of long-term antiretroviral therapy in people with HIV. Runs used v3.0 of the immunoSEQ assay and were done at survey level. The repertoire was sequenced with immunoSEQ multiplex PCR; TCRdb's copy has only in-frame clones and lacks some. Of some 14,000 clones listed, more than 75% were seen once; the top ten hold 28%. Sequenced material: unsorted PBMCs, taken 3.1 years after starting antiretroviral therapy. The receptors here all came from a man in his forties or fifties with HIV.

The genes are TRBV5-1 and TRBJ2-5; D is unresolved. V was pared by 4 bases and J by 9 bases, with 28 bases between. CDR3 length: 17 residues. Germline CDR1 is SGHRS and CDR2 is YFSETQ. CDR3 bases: TGCGCCAGCAGCCAACCGTTAGACCCAGTACGTGGCGACCCCCAGTACTTC. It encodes CASSQPLDPVRGDPQYF.

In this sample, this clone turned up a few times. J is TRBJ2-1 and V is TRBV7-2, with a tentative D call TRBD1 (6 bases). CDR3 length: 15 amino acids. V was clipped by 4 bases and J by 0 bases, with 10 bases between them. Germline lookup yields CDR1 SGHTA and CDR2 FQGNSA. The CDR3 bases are TGTGCCAGCAGCTGGGACACGAGCTCCTACAATGAGCAGTTCTTC. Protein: CASSWDTSSYNEQFF.

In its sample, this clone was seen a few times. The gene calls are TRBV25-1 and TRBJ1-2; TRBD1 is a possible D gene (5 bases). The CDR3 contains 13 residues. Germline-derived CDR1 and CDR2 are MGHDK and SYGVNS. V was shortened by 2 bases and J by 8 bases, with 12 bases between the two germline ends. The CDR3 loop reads CASSEPGQGGYTF. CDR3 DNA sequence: TGTGCCAGCAGTGAACCCGGCCAGGGAGGCTACACCTTC.

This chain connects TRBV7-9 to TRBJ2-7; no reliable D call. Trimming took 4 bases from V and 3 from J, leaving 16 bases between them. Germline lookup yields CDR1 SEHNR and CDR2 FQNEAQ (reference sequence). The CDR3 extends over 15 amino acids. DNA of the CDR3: TGTGCCAGCAGCTCCCCTGGACGCGAATTCTACGAGCAGTACTTC. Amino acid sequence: CASSSPGREFYEQYF. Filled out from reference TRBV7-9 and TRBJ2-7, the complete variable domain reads DTGVSQNPRHKITKRGQNVTFRCDPISEHNRLYWYRQTLGQGPEFLTYFQNEAQLEKSRLLSDRFSAERPKGSFSTLEIQRTEQGDSAMYLCASSSPGREFYEQYFGPGTRLTVT.